The present T cell receptor (beta chain) was sequenced within a study of molecular identifiers for immune sequencing clone quantification. General observations from the study: The study reportedly detected spiked Jurkat TCR RNA from one cell among around 1 million naive cells.

The table lists this clonotype with many counts. Its antigen remains unidentified. TCRdb passed the PCR reads through MiXCR, listing each CDR3 protein once. This sample yields about 640,000 distinct CDR3 sequences, of which 15% to 20% are seen a single time; about 0.9% belongs to the top ten. This CDR3 region has 12 residues. V dropped 2 bases and J dropped 5 bases, with 10 bases sitting between them. The germline CDR1 and CDR2 sequences are SQVTM and ANQGSEA. The chain carries TRBV29-1 and TRBJ2-7, with D hard to call. Sequences were obtained from naive CD8+ T cells from blood, with Jurkat cell RNA spiked in. Subset denoted: FACS-sorted CD8+CD4-CCR7+CD45RA+ naive T cells. The source is a human donor in good health. Some libraries in this study had Jurkat cell RNA spiked in. The CDR3 here is CSVESPDDEQYF. DNA of the CDR3: TGCAGCGTTGAAAGCCCAGACGACGAGCAGTACTTC.